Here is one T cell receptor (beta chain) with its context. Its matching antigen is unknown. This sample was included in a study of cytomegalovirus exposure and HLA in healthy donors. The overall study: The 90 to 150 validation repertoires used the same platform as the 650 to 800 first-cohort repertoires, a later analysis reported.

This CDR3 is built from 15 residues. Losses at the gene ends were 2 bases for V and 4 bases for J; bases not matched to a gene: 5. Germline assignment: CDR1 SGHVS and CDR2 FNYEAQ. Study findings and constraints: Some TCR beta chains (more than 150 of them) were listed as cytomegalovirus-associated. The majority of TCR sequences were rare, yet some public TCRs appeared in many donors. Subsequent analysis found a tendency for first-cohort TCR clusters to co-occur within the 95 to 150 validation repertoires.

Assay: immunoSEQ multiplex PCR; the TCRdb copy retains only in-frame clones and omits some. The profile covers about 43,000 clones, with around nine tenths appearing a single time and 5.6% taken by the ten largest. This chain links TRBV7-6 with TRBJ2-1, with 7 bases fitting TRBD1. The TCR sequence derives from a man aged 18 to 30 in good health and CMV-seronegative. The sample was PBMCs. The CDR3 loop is CASSLTGVQYNEQFF. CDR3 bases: TGTGCCAGCAGCTTAACAGGGGTTCAATACAATGAGCAGTTCTTC.